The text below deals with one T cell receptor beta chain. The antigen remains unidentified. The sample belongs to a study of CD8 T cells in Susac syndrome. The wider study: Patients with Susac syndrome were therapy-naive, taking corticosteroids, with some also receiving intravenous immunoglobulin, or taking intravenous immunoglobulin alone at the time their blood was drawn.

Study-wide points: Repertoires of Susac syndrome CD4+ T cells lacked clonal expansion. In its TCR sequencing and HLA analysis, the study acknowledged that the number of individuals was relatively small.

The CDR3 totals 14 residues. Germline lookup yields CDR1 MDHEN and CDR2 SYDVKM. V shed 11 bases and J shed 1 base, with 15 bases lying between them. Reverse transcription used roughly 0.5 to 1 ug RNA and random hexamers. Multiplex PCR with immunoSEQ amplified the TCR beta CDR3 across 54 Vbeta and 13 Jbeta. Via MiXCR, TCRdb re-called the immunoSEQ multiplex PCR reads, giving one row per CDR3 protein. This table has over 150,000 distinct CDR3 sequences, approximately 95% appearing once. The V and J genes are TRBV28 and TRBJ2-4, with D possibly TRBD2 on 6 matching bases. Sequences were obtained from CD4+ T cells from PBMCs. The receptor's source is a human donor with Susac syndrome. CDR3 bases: TGTGCCTCCCGGGGGTTTGGGGCCAAAAACATTCAGTACTTC. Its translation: CASRGFGAKNIQYF.